The clone carrying this T cell receptor (beta chain) was picked up many times. No antigen is known for it. The sample originates from a study of Graves' ophthalmopathy and Graves' hyperthyroidism. Findings and limits, study-wide: The blood repertoire also included most expanded thyroid clonotypes above 0.001 frequency.

Enrolled hyperthyroidism patients had a new diagnosis, a duration under 2 months, and an age of 18 to 65. Uncontrolled infections, other autoimmune diseases, pregnancy or lactation barred patients from enrollment. Germline V lookup: CDR1 LNHDA, CDR2 SQIVND (reference sequence). The CDR3 has 13 residues. V lost 1 base and J 7 bases, leaving 8 bases between the germline ends. The sequenced template was RNA, covering the TCR beta CDR3 region. The first-round RT-PCR employed HTBI primers together with the Qiagen OneStep RT-PCR kit. A multiplex PCR was then performed as the second round. MiXCR, applied by TCRdb to the multiplex PCR reads, yields one record per CDR3 protein. The sample gives around 1.1 million distinct CDR3 sequences, roughly two fifths of which show up once; approximately 12% is in the top ten.

Sequencing was performed on peripheral blood or thyroid tissue (not recorded which). This chain connects TRBV19 to TRBJ1-5; D gene unclear. The clonotype was recovered from an adult man with Graves' hyperthyroidism. The CDR3: CASSIGERQPQHF. CDR3 DNA sequence: TGTGCCAGTAGTATAGGCGAGAGGCAGCCCCAGCATTTT.